This is a list of T cell receptor beta chains from one sample in a study of CD8 T cells in ankylosing spondylitis. TCRdb recomputed calls from the 5' RACE reads with MiXCR, one row per CDR3 protein. The repertoire consists of under 250,000 distinct CDR3 sequences, with about 10% occurring once and the leading ten covering 6% to 8.5%. Specimen: blood, either unsorted or a sorted T cell fraction (not recorded which). The receptor source for this set is a male donor with ankylosing spondylitis or in good health (not recorded which). The CDR3 runs from the conserved cysteine through the conserved F or W. Fields, in order: D gene, J gene, clone size, V gene, CDR3 DNA, CDR3 protein. D genes are given only for firm matches. The size entry is marked missing in some rows and otherwise reads once, few, many or a size class.

D gene: -; J gene: TRBJ1-2; clone size: -; V gene: TRBV7-9; CDR3 DNA: TGTGCCAGCAGCTCTCAGGGGACTGGCTACACCTTC; CDR3 protein: CASSSQGTGYTF
D gene: -; J gene: TRBJ2-6; clone size: few; V gene: TRBV3-1; CDR3 DNA: TGTGCCAGCAGCCCTCAGGACCGGATGTTGTTCTCTGGGGCCAACGTCCTGACTTTC; CDR3 protein: CASSPQDRMLFSGANVLTF
D gene: -; J gene: TRBJ1-2; clone size: many; V gene: TRBV12-3/TRBV12-4; CDR3 DNA: TGTGCCAGCAGTTACCCCGAAGGGCTGGGCTATGGCTACACCTTC; CDR3 protein: CASSYPEGLGYGYTF
D gene: -; J gene: TRBJ2-7; clone size: many; V gene: TRBV5-1; CDR3 DNA: TGCGCCAGCAGCTTGACAGACTCGACCGAGTACGAGCAGTACTTC; CDR3 protein: CASSLTDSTEYEQYF
D gene: -; J gene: TRBJ2-1; clone size: many; V gene: TRBV29-1; CDR3 DNA: TGCAGCGCAAAAAGGGAGTCGCAGAGTAATGAGCAGTTCTTC; CDR3 protein: CSAKRESQSNEQFF
D gene: -; J gene: TRBJ2-5; clone size: many; V gene: TRBV7-7; CDR3 DNA: TGTGCCAGCAGCTTAGGGCTAGACGGAGAGACCCAGTACTTC; CDR3 protein: CASSLGLDGETQYF
D gene: -; J gene: TRBJ2-7; clone size: many; V gene: TRBV28; CDR3 DNA: TGTGCCAGCAGTGTTACCTACGAGCAGTACTTC; CDR3 protein: CASSVTYEQYF
D gene: TRBD1; J gene: TRBJ2-7; clone size: -; V gene: TRBV20-1; CDR3 DNA: TGCAGTGCTAGTAAGGGACAGGGGTCCTACGAGCAGTACTTC; CDR3 protein: CSASKGQGSYEQYF
D gene: TRBD1; J gene: TRBJ2-2; clone size: many; V gene: TRBV12-3/TRBV12-4; CDR3 DNA: TGTGCCAGCAGACGGGACAGCCAATACACCGGGGAGCTGTTTTTT; CDR3 protein: CASRRDSQYTGELFF
D gene: TRBD2; J gene: TRBJ2-3; clone size: many; V gene: TRBV20-1; CDR3 DNA: TGCAGTGCCGAGCGGGGGGGCCCAGATACGCAGTATTTT; CDR3 protein: CSAERGGPDTQYF
D gene: TRBD2; J gene: TRBJ2-1; clone size: many; V gene: TRBV7-3; CDR3 DNA: TGTGCCAGCAGCTCCGGGGGGGGTAGTTACAATGAGCAGTTCTTC; CDR3 protein: CASSSGGGSYNEQFF
D gene: -; J gene: TRBJ2-2; clone size: few; V gene: TRBV5-1; CDR3 DNA: TGCGCCAGCAGCTCGTCAGAAGTCACCGGGGAGCTGTTTTTT; CDR3 protein: CASSSSEVTGELFF
D gene: TRBD2; J gene: TRBJ2-3; clone size: -; V gene: TRBV28; CDR3 DNA: TGTGCCAGCAGTTTCCTCCGACTAGCGGGGGTCCTCACAGATACGCAGTATTTT; CDR3 protein: CASSFLRLAGVLTDTQYF
D gene: -; J gene: TRBJ1-5; clone size: many; V gene: TRBV7-8; CDR3 DNA: TGTGCCAGCAGCTCGAGGGGGGCCCGGTTAAGCAATCAGCCCCAGCATTTT; CDR3 protein: CASSSRGARLSNQPQHF
D gene: -; J gene: TRBJ2-1; clone size: many; V gene: TRBV5-1; CDR3 DNA: TGCGCCAGCAGCCTTACGCTCGCATCAGGTGAGCAGTTCTTC; CDR3 protein: CASSLTLASGEQFF
D gene: -; J gene: TRBJ2-1; clone size: few; V gene: TRBV7-2; CDR3 DNA: TGTGCCAGCAGCTCTAGCATGGGGGCTAGGAATGAGCAGTTCTTC; CDR3 protein: CASSSSMGARNEQFF
D gene: TRBD2; J gene: TRBJ2-7; clone size: many; V gene: TRBV7-2; CDR3 DNA: TGTGCCAGCAGCCTAGGACTAGCGGAGCGCTACGAGCAGTACTTC; CDR3 protein: CASSLGLAERYEQYF
D gene: TRBD2; J gene: TRBJ2-1; clone size: many; V gene: TRBV20-1; CDR3 DNA: TGCAGTGCTACCGGACTAGCGGGAAACGAGCAGTTCTTC; CDR3 protein: CSATGLAGNEQFF
D gene: TRBD1; J gene: TRBJ2-7; clone size: -; V gene: TRBV28; CDR3 DNA: TGTGCCAGCAGTAAGCGGACAGGGTTTTCCTACGAGCAGTACTTC; CDR3 protein: CASSKRTGFSYEQYF
D gene: -; J gene: TRBJ2-5; clone size: -; V gene: TRBV30; CDR3 DNA: TGTGCCTGGAGTCTTAACCAAGAGACCCAGTACTTC; CDR3 protein: CAWSLNQETQYF
D gene: -; J gene: TRBJ2-3; clone size: many; V gene: TRBV7-9; CDR3 DNA: TGTGCCAGCAGCCTTCCGGGACGGGATACGCAGTATTTT; CDR3 protein: CASSLPGRDTQYF
D gene: -; J gene: TRBJ1-4; clone size: many; V gene: TRBV6-6; CDR3 DNA: TGTGCCAGCTCCACCTCGGGTCGGGAAAAACTGTTTTTT; CDR3 protein: CASSTSGREKLFF
D gene: -; J gene: TRBJ2-7; clone size: -; V gene: TRBV28; CDR3 DNA: TGTGCCAGCCAGTCACCCCATGGACGGCCCTACGAGCAGTACTTC; CDR3 protein: CASQSPHGRPYEQYF
D gene: -; J gene: TRBJ2-1; clone size: many; V gene: TRBV7-2; CDR3 DNA: TGTGCCAGCAGCTCCACTAATTACAATGAGCAGTTCTTC; CDR3 protein: CASSSTNYNEQFF
D gene: TRBD2; J gene: TRBJ2-3; clone size: many; V gene: TRBV29-1; CDR3 DNA: TGCAGCACAGGAGCGGGAGGGATAGATACGCAGTATTTT; CDR3 protein: CSTGAGGIDTQYF
D gene: TRBD2; J gene: TRBJ2-5; clone size: few; V gene: TRBV5-6; CDR3 DNA: TGTGCCAGCAGCGTGACTAGCGGGGCGCCTCAACTTCAAGAGACCCAGTACTTC; CDR3 protein: CASSVTSGAPQLQETQYF
D gene: TRBD2; J gene: TRBJ2-5; clone size: many; V gene: TRBV20-1; CDR3 DNA: TGCAGTGCCAGAATATATGCGGGGGGGCCCCAAGAGACCCAGTACTTC; CDR3 protein: CSARIYAGGPQETQYF
D gene: TRBD2; J gene: TRBJ2-1; clone size: -; V gene: TRBV24-1; CDR3 DNA: TGTGCCACCAGTGATTCAAGAGGACTAGCGGCCAATGAGCAGTTCTTC; CDR3 protein: CATSDSRGLAANEQFF
D gene: TRBD2; J gene: TRBJ2-7; clone size: many; V gene: TRBV29-1; CDR3 DNA: TGCAGCGTTGTAACCCCCCTAGCGGCTAGTTACGAGCAGTACTTC; CDR3 protein: CSVVTPLAASYEQYF
D gene: TRBD1; J gene: TRBJ2-7; clone size: -; V gene: TRBV28; CDR3 DNA: TGTGCCAGCAGTCGAATCGACAGGGGCCGACGGGACTACGAGCAGTACTTC; CDR3 protein: CASSRIDRGRRDYEQYF
D gene: TRBD2; J gene: TRBJ2-1; clone size: few; V gene: TRBV29-1; CDR3 DNA: TGCAGCGTTGTGCAGCGGGGGGGCTCCTACAATGAGCAGTTCTTC; CDR3 protein: CSVVQRGGSYNEQFF
D gene: TRBD2; J gene: TRBJ2-7; clone size: many; V gene: TRBV10-3; CDR3 DNA: TGTGCCATCCGCGGGACTAGTCGGGACGAGCAGTACTTC; CDR3 protein: CAIRGTSRDEQYF
D gene: TRBD2; J gene: TRBJ2-1; clone size: many; V gene: TRBV2; CDR3 DNA: TGTGCCAGCAGTGAAGCTGGTGTCGGAGCGGGAGAATACAATGAGCAGTTCTTC; CDR3 protein: CASSEAGVGAGEYNEQFF
D gene: -; J gene: TRBJ2-2; clone size: -; V gene: TRBV5-1; CDR3 DNA: TGCGCCAGCAGCTCCAGGGGGAACACCGGGGAGCTGTTTTTT; CDR3 protein: CASSSRGNTGELFF
D gene: -; J gene: TRBJ1-1; clone size: few; V gene: TRBV20-1; CDR3 DNA: TGCAGTGCTAGAGTAGGGGACACTGAAGCTTTCTTT; CDR3 protein: CSARVGDTEAFF
D gene: -; J gene: TRBJ1-5; clone size: -; V gene: TRBV6-1; CDR3 DNA: TGTGCCAGCAGTGGCAGGCCCGATCAGCCCCAGCATTTT; CDR3 protein: CASSGRPDQPQHF
D gene: -; J gene: TRBJ2-1; clone size: -; V gene: TRBV7-3; CDR3 DNA: TGTGCCAGCAGCCAGGGGCGTTACAATGAGCAGTTCTTC; CDR3 protein: CASSQGRYNEQFF
D gene: -; J gene: TRBJ1-4; clone size: -; V gene: TRBV20-1; CDR3 DNA: TGCAGTGCCCAGTATCTTACCTTCGGGGAAAAACTGTTTTTT; CDR3 protein: CSAQYLTFGEKLFF
D gene: -; J gene: TRBJ1-1; clone size: many; V gene: TRBV30; CDR3 DNA: TGTGCCTGGACCCTGGGGGCCGAAACCAAAGCTTTCTTT; CDR3 protein: CAWTLGAETKAFF
D gene: -; J gene: TRBJ2-5; clone size: few; V gene: TRBV28; CDR3 DNA: TGTGCCAGCAGTTTAGATCTTCCTAAAGAGACCCAGTACTTC; CDR3 protein: CASSLDLPKETQYF
D gene: TRBD2; J gene: TRBJ2-1; clone size: few; V gene: TRBV11-1; CDR3 DNA: TGTGCCAGCAGCCCACCACTAGCGGGACCCTACAATGAGCAGTTCTTC; CDR3 protein: CASSPPLAGPYNEQFF
D gene: -; J gene: TRBJ1-4; clone size: -; V gene: TRBV2; CDR3 DNA: TGTGCCAGCAGTGAAATCGGGCGCGCTGAAAAACTGTTTTTT; CDR3 protein: CASSEIGRAEKLFF
D gene: TRBD2; J gene: TRBJ2-2; clone size: few; V gene: TRBV27; CDR3 DNA: TGTGCCAGCAGAATTGCAGCGGGATTCCACACCGGGGAGCTGTTTTTT; CDR3 protein: CASRIAAGFHTGELFF
D gene: TRBD1; J gene: TRBJ2-7; clone size: -; V gene: TRBV10-3; CDR3 DNA: TGTGCCATCAGGGCAGGGACAGCTAGACCAGACTCCTACGAGCAGTACTTC; CDR3 protein: CAIRAGTARPDSYEQYF
D gene: TRBD1; J gene: TRBJ2-3; clone size: -; V gene: TRBV5-1; CDR3 DNA: TGCGCCAGCAGCTCACGACAGGGGTTGATAGATACGCAGTATTTT; CDR3 protein: CASSSRQGLIDTQYF
D gene: TRBD1; J gene: TRBJ1-4; clone size: many; V gene: TRBV20-1; CDR3 DNA: TGCAGTGCTAGGACAGGGCCGATTGAAAAACTGTTTTTT; CDR3 protein: CSARTGPIEKLFF
D gene: TRBD1; J gene: TRBJ2-7; clone size: many; V gene: TRBV15; CDR3 DNA: TGTGCCACCAGCAGATCGGGACAGGTGAAATCCTACGAGCAGTACTTC; CDR3 protein: CATSRSGQVKSYEQYF
D gene: -; J gene: TRBJ2-5; clone size: few; V gene: TRBV10-3; CDR3 DNA: TGTGCCATCAAGGGGGTTTTACAAGAGACCCAGTACTTC; CDR3 protein: CAIKGVLQETQYF